This entry features one T cell receptor (beta chain) sequence. V shed 0 bases and J shed 3 bases, with 9 bases lying between them. The CDR3 has 15 amino acids. Germline V gene lookup returns CDR1 LNHDA and CDR2 SQIVND (reference sequence). These data originate in a study of Ad26.COV2.S vaccination and SARS-CoV-2 variants. This sample's treatment: 19 received Ad26.COV2.S at low or high dose, single or two shots; about 5 received placebo; per-sample allocation not given. Day 63 following the first vaccine or placebo injection was when the samples were taken. The protocol was immunoSEQ multiplex PCR, while the TCRdb copy is restricted to in-frame clones and leaves out a portion. Of roughly 380,000 clones in the sample, roughly 88% were seen once.

This clonotype was sampled from a person between 18 and 60 years old who received the Ad26.COV2.S COVID-19 vaccine or a placebo. The sequenced sample was peripheral blood, obtained in a trial of Ad26.COV2.S vaccine versus placebo. This rearrangement joins TRBV19 to TRBJ1-5; D remains unclear. CDR3 DNA sequence: TGTGCCAGTAGTATAGATGACATCTACAATCAGCCCCAGCATTTT. Protein: CASSIDDIYNQPQHF.